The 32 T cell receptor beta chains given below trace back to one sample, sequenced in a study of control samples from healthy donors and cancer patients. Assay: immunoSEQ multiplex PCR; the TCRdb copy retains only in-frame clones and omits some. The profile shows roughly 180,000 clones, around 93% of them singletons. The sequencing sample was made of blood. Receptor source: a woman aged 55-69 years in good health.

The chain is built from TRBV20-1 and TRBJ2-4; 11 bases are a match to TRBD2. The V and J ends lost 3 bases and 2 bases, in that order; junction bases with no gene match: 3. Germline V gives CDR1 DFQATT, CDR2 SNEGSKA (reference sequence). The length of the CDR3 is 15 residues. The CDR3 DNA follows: TGCAGTGCTAGTAGCGGGGGGGCATCCAAAAACATTCAGTACTTC. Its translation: CSASSGGASKNIQYF.

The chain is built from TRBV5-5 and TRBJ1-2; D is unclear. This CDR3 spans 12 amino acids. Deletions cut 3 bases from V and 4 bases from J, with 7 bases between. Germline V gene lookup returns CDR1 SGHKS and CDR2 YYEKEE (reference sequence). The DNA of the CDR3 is TGTGCCAGCAGCTCACACCTCTATGGCTACACCTTC. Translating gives CASSSHLYGYTF.

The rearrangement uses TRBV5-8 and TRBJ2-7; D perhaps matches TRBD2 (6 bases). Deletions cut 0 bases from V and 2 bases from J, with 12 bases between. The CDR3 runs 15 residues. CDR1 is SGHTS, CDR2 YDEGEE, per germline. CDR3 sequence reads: CASSLGLAETYEQYF. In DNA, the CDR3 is TGTGCCAGCAGCTTGGGGTTAGCGGAGACCTACGAGCAGTACTTC.

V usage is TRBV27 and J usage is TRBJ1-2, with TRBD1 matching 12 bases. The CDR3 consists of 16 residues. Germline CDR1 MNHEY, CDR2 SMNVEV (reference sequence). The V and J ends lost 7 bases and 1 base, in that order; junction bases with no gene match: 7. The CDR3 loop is CASKGTGGWGNYGYTF. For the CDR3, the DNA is TGTGCCAGCAAAGGGACAGGGGGCTGGGGTAACTATGGCTACACCTTC.

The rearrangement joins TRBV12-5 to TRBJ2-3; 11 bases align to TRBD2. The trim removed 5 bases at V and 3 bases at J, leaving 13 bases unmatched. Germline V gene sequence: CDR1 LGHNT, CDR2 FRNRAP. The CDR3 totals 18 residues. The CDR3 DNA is TGTGCTAGTGGTCTCTACGGGACTAGCGGCCCAAGAACAGATACGCAGTATTTT. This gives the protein CASGLYGTSGPRTDTQYF.

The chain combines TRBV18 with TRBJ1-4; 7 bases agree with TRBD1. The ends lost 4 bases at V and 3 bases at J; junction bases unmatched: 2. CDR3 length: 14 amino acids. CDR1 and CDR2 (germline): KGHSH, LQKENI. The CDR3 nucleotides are TGTGCCAGCTCACACAGGGGTTCTAATGAAAAACTGTTTTTT. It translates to CASSHRGSNEKLFF.

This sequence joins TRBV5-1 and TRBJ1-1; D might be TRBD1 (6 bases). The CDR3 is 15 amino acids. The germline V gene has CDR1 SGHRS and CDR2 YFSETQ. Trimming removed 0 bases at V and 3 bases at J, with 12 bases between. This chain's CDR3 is CASSLAPGADTEAFF. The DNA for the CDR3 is TGCGCCAGCAGCTTGGCCCCGGGGGCGGACACTGAAGCTTTCTTT. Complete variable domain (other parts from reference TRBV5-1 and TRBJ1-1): KAGVTQTPRYLIKTRGQQVTLSCSPISGHRSVSWYQQTPGQGLQFLFEYFSETQRNKGNFPGRFSGRQFSNSRSEMNVSTLELGDSALYLCASSLAPGADTEAFFGQGTRLTVV.

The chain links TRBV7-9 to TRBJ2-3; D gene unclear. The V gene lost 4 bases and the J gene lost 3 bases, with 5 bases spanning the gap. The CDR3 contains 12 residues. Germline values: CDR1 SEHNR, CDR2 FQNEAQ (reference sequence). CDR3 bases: TGTGCCAGCAGCTCCCAGACAGATACGCAGTATTTT. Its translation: CASSSQTDTQYF.

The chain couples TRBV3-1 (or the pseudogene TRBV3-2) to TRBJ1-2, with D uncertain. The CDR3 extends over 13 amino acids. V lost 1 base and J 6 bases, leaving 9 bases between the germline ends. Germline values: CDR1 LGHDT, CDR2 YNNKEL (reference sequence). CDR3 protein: CASSQGVRDGYTF. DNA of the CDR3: TGTGCCAGCAGCCAAGGGGTTCGGGATGGCTACACCTTC.

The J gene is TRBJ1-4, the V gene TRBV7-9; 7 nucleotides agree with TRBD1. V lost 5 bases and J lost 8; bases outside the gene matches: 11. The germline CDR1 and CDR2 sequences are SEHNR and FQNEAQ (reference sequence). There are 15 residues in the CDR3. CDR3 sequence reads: CASSPRQGLGEKLFF. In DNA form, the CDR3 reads TGTGCCAGCAGCCCAAGACAGGGATTAGGAGAAAAACTGTTTTTT.

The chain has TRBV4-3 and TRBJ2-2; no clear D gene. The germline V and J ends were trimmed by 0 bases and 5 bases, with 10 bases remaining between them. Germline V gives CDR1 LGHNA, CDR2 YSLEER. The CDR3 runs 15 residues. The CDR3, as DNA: TGCGCCAGCAGCCAAGAATGGGCCACGACCGGGGAGCTGTTTTTT. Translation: CASSQEWATTGELFF.

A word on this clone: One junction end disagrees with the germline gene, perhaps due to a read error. CDR3 nucleotides: TGCGCCAGCAACCAAGAGTACGGGGGAGGGAGGGGCAACTATGGCTACACCTTC. Translated, it gives CASNQEYGGGRGNYGYTF. This rearrangement joins TRBV4-3 to TRBJ1-2; TRBD1 is a possible D gene (5 bases). In germline, CDR1 is LGHNA, CDR2 YSLEER. The CDR3 is 18 residues long.

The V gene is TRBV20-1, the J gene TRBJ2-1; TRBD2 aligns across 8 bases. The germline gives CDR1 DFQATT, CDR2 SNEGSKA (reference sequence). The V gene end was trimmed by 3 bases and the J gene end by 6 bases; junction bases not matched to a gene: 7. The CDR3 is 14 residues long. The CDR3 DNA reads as TGCAGTGCTAGTCTAGCGGGCTTTGCCAATGAGCAGTTCTTC. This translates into CSASLAGFANEQFF.

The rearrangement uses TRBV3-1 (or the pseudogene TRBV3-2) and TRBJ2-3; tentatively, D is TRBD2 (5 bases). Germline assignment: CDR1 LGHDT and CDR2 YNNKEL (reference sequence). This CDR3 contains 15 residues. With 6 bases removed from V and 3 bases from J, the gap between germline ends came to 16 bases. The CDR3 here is CASSHPGDQTDTQYF. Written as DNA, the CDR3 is TGTGCCAGCAGTCACCCCGGGGATCAGACAGATACGCAGTATTTT.

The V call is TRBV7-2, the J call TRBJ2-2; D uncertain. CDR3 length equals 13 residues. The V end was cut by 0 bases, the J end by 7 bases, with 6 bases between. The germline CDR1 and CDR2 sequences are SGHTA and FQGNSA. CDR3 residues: CASSLASVGELFF. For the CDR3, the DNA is TGTGCCAGCAGCTTAGCGTCAGTCGGGGAGCTGTTTTTT.

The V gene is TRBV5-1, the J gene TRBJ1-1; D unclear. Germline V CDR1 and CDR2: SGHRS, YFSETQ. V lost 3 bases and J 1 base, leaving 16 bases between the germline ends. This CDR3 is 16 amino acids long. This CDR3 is CASSSSPGGENTEAFF. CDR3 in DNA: TGCGCCAGCAGCTCCTCCCCGGGAGGAGAGAACACTGAAGCTTTCTTT.

The CDR3 loop reads CAIRLATPADTQYF. The CDR3 nucleotides are TGTGCCATCCGACTAGCGACCCCAGCAGATACGCAGTATTTT. The rearrangement uses TRBV10-3 and TRBJ2-3; 8 nucleotides match TRBD2. CDR1 and CDR2 (germline): ENHRY, SYGVKD. Trimming took 8 bases from V and 4 from J; bases not matched to a gene: 8. The CDR3 contains 14 residues.

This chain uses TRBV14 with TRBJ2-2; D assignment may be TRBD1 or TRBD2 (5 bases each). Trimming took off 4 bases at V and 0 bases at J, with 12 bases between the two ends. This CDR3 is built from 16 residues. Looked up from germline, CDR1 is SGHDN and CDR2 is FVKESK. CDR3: CASSRLLGANTGELFF. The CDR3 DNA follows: TGTGCCAGCAGCCGGTTGTTGGGGGCGAACACCGGGGAGCTGTTTTTT.

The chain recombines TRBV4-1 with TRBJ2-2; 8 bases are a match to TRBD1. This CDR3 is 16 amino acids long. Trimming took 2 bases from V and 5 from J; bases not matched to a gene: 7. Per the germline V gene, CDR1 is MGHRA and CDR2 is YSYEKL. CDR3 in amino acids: CASSQTNRGSTGELFF. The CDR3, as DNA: TGCGCCAGCAGCCAAACTAACAGGGGGTCGACCGGGGAGCTGTTTTTT.

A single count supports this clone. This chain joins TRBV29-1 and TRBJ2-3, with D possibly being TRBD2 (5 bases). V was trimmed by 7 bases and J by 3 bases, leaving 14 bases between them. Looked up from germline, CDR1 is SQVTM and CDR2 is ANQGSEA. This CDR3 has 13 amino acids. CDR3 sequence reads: CSGSGIYTDTQYF. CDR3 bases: TGCAGCGGAAGCGGAATCTATACAGATACGCAGTATTTT.

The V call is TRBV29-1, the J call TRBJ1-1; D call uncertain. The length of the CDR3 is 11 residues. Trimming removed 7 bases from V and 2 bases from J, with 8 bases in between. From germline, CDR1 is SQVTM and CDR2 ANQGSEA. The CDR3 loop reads CSGHVNTEAFF. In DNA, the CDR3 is TGCAGCGGGCACGTAAACACTGAAGCTTTCTTT.

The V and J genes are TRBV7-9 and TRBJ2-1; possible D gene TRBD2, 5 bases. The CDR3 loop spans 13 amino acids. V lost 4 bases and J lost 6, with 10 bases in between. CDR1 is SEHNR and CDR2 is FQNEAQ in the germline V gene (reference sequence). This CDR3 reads CASSWTSFNEQFF. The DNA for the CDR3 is TGTGCCAGCAGCTGGACTTCGTTCAATGAGCAGTTCTTC.

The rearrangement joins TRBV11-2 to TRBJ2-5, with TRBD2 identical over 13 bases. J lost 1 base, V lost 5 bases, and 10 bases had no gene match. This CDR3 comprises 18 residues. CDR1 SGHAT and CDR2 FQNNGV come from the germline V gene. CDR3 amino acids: CASSQGLAGRGGQETQYF. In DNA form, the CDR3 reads TGTGCCAGCAGCCAGGGACTAGCGGGGAGAGGGGGCCAAGAGACCCAGTACTTC.

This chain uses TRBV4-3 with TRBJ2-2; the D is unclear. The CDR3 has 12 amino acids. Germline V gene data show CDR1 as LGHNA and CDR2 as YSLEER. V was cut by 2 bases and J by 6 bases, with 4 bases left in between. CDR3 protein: CASSQYAGELFF. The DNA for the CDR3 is TGCGCCAGCAGCCAATACGCCGGGGAGCTGTTTTTT.

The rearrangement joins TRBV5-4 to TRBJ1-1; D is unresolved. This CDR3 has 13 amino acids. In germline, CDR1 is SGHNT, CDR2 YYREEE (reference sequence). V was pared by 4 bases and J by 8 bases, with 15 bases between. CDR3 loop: CASSPAGSPEAFF. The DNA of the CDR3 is TGTGCCAGCAGCCCGGCCGGTTCGCCCGAAGCTTTCTTT.

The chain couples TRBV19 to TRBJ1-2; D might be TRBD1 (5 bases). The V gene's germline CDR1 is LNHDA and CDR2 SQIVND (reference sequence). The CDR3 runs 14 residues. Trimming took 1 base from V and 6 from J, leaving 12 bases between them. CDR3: CASSIGARVNGYTF. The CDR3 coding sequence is TGTGCCAGTAGTATAGGGGCCAGGGTAAATGGCTACACCTTC.

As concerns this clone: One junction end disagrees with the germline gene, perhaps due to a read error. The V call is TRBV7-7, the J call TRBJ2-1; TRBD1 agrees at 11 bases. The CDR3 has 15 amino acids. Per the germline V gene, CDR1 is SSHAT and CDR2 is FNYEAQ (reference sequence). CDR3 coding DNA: TGTGCTAGCAGCACCGGACAGGGGGCTCCGTATGAGCAGTTCTTC. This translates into CASSTGQGAPYEQFF.

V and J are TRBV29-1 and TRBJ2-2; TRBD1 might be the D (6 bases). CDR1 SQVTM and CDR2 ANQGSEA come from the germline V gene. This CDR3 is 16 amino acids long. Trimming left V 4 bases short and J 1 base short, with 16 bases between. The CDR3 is CSVVGVPGQNTGELFF. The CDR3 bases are TGCAGCGTTGTAGGCGTCCCGGGACAGAACACCGGGGAGCTGTTTTTT.

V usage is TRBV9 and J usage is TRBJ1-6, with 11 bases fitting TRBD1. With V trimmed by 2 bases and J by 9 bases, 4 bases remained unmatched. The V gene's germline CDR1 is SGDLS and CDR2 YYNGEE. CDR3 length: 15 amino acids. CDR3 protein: CASSVGTGGSSPLHF. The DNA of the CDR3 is TGTGCCAGCAGCGTTGGGACAGGGGGTTCTTCACCCCTCCACTTT.

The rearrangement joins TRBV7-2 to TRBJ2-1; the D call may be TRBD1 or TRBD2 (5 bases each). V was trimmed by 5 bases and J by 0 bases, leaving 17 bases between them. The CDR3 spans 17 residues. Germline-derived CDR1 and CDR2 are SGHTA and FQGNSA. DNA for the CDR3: TGTGCCAGCAGCCAACCTCGGGGCGACAGCTCCTACAATGAGCAGTTCTTC. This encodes CASSQPRGDSSYNEQFF.

CDR3 amino acids: CASSFATLNTEAFF. Here the CDR3 DNA reads TGTGCCAGCAGCTTTGCCACCCTGAACACTGAAGCTTTCTTT. V and J are TRBV7-2 and TRBJ1-1; D is uncertain. The CDR3 extends over 14 amino acids. Per germline, CDR1 SGHTA and CDR2 FQGNSA. With 3 bases removed from V and 0 bases from J, the gap between germline ends came to 8 bases.

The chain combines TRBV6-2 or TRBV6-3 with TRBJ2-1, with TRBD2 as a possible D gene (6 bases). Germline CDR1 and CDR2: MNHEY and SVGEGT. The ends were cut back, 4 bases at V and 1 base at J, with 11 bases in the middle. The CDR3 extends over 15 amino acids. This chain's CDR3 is CASSFRGLSYNEQFF. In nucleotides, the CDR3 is TGTGCCAGCAGTTTCCGGGGGTTGTCCTACAATGAGCAGTTCTTC.